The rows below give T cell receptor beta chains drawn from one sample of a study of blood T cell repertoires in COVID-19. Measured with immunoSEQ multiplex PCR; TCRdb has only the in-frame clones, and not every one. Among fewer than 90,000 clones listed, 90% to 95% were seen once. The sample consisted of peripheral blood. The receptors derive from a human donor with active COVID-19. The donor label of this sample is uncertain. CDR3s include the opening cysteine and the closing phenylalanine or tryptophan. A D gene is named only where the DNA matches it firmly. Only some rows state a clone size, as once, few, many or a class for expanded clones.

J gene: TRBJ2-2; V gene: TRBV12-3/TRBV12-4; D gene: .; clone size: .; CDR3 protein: CASSSGITGELFF; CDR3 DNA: TGTGCCAGCAGTTCCGGGATCACCGGGGAGCTGTTTTTT
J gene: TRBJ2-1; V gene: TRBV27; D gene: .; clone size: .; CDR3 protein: CASSLTTYEAFF; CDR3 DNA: TGTGCCAGCAGTTTGACTACTTACGAGGCGTTCTTC
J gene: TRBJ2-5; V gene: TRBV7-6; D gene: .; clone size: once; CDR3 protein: CASSIAGVGETQYF; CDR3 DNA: TGTGCCAGCAGCATAGCCGGGGTGGGGGAGACCCAGTACTTC
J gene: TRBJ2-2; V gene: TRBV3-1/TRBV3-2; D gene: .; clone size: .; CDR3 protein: CASSQSYTGELFF; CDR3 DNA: TGTGCCAGCAGCCAATCATACACCGGGGAGCTGTTTTTT
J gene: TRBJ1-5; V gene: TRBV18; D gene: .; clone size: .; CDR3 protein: CASSPPGGGNQPQHF; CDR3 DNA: TGTGCCAGCTCACCACCAGGGGGAGGCAATCAGCCCCAGCATTTT
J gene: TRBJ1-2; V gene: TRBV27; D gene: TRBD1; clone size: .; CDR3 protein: CASSPGQGRGYTF; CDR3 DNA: TGTGCCAGCAGCCCGGGACAGGGCAGGGGCTACACCTTC
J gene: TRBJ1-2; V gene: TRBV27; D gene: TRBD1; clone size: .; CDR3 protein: CASSLRSDRGNYGYTF; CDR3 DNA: TGTGCCAGCAGTTTACGGTCCGACAGGGGGAACTATGGCTACACCTTC
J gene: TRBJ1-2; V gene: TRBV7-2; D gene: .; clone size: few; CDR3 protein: CASSRFLAGDGYTF; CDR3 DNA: TGTGCCAGCAGCCGGTTTCTCGCTGGAGATGGCTACACCTTC
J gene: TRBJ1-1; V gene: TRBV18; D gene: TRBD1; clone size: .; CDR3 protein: CASSPMNRGNTEAFF; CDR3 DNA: TGTGCCAGCTCACCGATGAACAGGGGGAACACTGAAGCTTTCTTT
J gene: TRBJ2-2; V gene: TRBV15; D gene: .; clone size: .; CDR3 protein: CATSRDRGVGELFF; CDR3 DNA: TGTGCCACCAGCAGAGATCGGGGTGTCGGGGAGCTGTTTTTT
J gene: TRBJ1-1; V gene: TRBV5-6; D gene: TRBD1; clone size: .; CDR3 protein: CASSDQYRGRTEAFF; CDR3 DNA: TGTGCCAGCAGCGACCAGTACAGGGGGCGGACTGAAGCTTTCTTT
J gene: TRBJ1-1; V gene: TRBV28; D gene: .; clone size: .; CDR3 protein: CASTSPEGVFTEAFF; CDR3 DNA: TGTGCCAGCACCTCCCCTGAGGGGGTGTTCACTGAAGCTTTCTTT
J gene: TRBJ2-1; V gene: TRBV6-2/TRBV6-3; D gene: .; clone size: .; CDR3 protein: CASSYSGLANREQFF; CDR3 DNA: TGTGCCAGCAGTTACTCGGGACTTGCCAATAGGGAGCAGTTCTTC
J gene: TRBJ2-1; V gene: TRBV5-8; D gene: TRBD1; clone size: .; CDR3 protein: CASPWTGGISLQFF; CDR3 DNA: TGTGCCAGCCCGTGGACAGGGGGCATTTCCCTTCAGTTCTTC
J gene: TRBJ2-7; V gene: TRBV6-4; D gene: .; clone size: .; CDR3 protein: CASSAPDRAYEQYF; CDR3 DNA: TGTGCCAGCAGTGCCCCCGACAGAGCCTACGAGCAGTACTTC
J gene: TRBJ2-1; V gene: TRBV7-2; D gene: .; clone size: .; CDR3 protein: CASSPPGRPGLGQFF; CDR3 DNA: TGTGCCAGCAGCCCACCGGGAAGGCCGGGTCTTGGGCAGTTCTTC
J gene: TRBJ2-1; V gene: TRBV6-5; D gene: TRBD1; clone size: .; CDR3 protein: CASSPGQGLEQFF; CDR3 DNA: TGTGCCAGCAGCCCCGGACAGGGCTTGGAGCAGTTCTTC
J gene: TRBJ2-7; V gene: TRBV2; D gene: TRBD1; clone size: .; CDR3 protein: CATAKEGANEQYF; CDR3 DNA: TGTGCCACAGCGAAAGAGGGGGCCAACGAGCAGTACTTC
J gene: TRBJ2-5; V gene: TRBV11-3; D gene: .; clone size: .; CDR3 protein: CASSLESGGMETQYF; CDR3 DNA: TGTGCCAGCAGCTTAGAGTCAGGGGGGATGGAGACCCAGTACTTC
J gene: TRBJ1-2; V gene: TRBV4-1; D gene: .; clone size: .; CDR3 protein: CASSDSSRGFYGYTF; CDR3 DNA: TGCGCCAGCAGCGATTCCTCGAGGGGGTTCTATGGCTACACCTTC
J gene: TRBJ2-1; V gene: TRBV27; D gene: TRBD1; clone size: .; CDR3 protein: CASSFETGNNNEQFF; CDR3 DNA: TGTGCCAGCAGTTTCGAGACAGGGAACAACAATGAGCAGTTCTTC
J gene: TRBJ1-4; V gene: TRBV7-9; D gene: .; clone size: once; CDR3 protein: CASSPIAKEKLFF; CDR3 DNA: TGTGCCAGCAGCCCTATCGCAAAGGAAAAACTGTTTTTT
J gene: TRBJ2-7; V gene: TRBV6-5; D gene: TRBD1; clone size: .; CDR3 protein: CAARGTSYEQYF; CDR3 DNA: TGTGCCGCCAGGGGGACCTCCTACGAGCAGTACTTC
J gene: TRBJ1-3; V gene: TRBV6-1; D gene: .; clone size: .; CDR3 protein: CASSEYGGGNTIYF; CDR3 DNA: TGTGCCAGCAGTGAATACGGCGGGGGTAACACCATATATTTT